This T cell receptor (beta chain) originates from a study of CD4 T cells in relation to SARS-CoV-2 and coronaviruses (dated by TCRdb to the early 2020s). For context, the study as a whole: The ViraFEST assay cultured PBMCs with antigen for nine to eleven days, then sequenced TCR beta CDR3s to find antigen-specific clonal expansions. Patient-derived lymphoblastoid cell lines were used to map the HLA restriction of shared crossreactive spike epitopes. The full convalescent cohort of approximately 13 patients had a median age of around 39 years, ranging from 21 to 72 years. For other donors in the study, expansion assays were sequenced with a different, Illumina-based TCR-beta assay. The Adaptive Biotechnologies TCR-sequencing kit was used to sequence samples from three pre-COVID donors and the naive versus memory experiments, while other data came from Illumina-based sequencing. Memory CD4+ T cell crossreactivity between SARS-CoV-2 and common cold coronavirus spike proteins was assessed at the TCR clonotype level in the study. The approximately 12 convalescent patients included 8 males and 4 females; two subjects were Hispanic. Overall results and qualifications from the work: Sequencing of naive versus memory cells indicated that the assay detects memory recall responses, not primary responses primed during culture. Compared with monoreactive clones, crossreactive clones had significantly weaker SARS-CoV-2-driven expansion, a result consistent with antigenic imprinting. Small numbers of patients and of tested TCRs limited the study. Pre-pandemic and post-infection samples were not both contributed by any donor, so tracing of the source of pre-existing responses was limited. Crossreactivity analysis was centred on spike protein, so crossreactivity against other viral proteins was not assessed. In about 60% of donors, memory CD4+ clonotypes turned up that crossrecognized SARS-CoV-2 and at least one common cold coronavirus spike.

CEF-cultured naive and memory CD4+ T cell DNA received survey-level immunoSEQ TCR-beta sequencing. On the study's bioinformatics: During preprocessing, nonproductive sequences were removed, along with CDR3s that did not begin with C, did not end with F or W, or were shorter than 7 amino acids. Antigen-specific clonotypes were called with the MANAFEST web app on the basis of expansion relative to the reference and to other culture wells. A clone was considered positive if significant expansion relative to the reference culture was observed in 2 of 3 replicate wells at an FDR below 0.05. A further requirement for positive clones was significant expansion compared with all other tandem wells, along with an odds ratio above 5. Cultured and uncultured naive and memory CD4+ repertoires were searched for previously identified spike- and CEF-reactive CDR3s. Pairwise Levenshtein distance, computed with the stringdist R package after three terminal residues were trimmed from each end, was used as the measure of CDR3 homology. Here the immuneACCESS table is served through TCRdb, limited to in-frame sequences with V and J called. Missing clones are a known gap in these copies; in checked studies unresolved V genes cover under half, and the rest lacks a known reason. V, J and clone size derive from that table, while D and trimming were established from the DNA sequence. The sample table lists some 32,000 clones, about 76% of them with a count of one. About 3.4% of the sample lies in the top ten.

With regard to this clone: Its antigen specificity is not known. The input lacks base qualities; no much larger clone sits a single base away.

Naive and memory CD4+ T cells were separated from cryopreserved PBMCs through CD4 enrichment, which was followed by EasySep naive CD4+ T cell enrichment. For approximately 11 days, 75,000 to 100,000 sorted naive or memory CD4+ T cells were cultured together with CEF peptides and T cell-depleted PBMCs at a 1:1 ratio. Triplicate replicate wells were generally used for each peptide culture condition. Ficoll-Paque PLUS gradient centrifugation was used to isolate PBMCs from either whole blood or leukapheresis product. PBMCs were either used fresh in the expansion assay or cryopreserved at -140 degrees C. The QIAamp Micro DNA Kit was used to extract genomic DNA from the CD4+ T cells. Per the germline V gene, SNHLY is the CDR1 and FYNNEI is the CDR2. The CDR3, from cysteine to phenylalanine, totals 16 residues. Only CDR3 DNA remains: 48 bases, in frame from the first base. V and J are truncated by 6 bases and 5 bases respectively, leaving an intervening sequence of 20 bases.

In this chain, TRBV2 is recombined with TRBJ2-1, and TRBD1 may be the D gene, going by 6 matching bases. The sequence came from an adult with COVID-19. The sequencing sample was made of memory CD4+ T cells from PBMCs, cultured in vitro. The sample's cell subset or site, from its label and the paper: memory (non-naive) CD4+ T cells. The CDR3 has the sequence CASRGAGTLRNNEQFF. The DNA sequence is given as TGTGCCAGCAGGGGGGCTGGGACGCTTAGGAACAATGAGCAGTTCTTC.